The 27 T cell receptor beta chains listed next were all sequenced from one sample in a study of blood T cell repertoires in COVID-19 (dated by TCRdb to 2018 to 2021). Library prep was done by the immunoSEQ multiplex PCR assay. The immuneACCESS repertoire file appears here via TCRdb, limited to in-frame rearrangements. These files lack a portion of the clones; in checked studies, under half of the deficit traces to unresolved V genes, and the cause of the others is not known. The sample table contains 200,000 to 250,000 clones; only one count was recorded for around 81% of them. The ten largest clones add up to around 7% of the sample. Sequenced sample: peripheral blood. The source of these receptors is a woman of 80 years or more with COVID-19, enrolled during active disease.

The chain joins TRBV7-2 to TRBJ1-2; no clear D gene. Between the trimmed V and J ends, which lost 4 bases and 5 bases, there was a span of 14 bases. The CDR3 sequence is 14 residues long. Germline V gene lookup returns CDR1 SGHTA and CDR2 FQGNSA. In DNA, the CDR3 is TGTGCCAGCAGCTCCCCGGGTTTCGCTTATGGCTACACCTTC. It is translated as CASSSPGFAYGYTF.

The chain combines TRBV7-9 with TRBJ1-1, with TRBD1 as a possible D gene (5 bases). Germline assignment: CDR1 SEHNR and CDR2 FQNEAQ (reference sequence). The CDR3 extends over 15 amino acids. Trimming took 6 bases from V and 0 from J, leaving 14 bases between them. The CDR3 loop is CASRDAGVMNTEAFF. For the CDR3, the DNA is TGTGCCAGCAGGGACGCGGGGGTCATGAACACTGAAGCTTTCTTT.

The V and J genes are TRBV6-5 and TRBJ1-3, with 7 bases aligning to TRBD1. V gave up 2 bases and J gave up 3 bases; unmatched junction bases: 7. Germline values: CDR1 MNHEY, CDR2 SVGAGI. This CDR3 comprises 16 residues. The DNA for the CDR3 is TGTGCCAGCAGTTACCCGGGACAGACCCTTGGAAACACCATATATTTT. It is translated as CASSYPGQTLGNTIYF.

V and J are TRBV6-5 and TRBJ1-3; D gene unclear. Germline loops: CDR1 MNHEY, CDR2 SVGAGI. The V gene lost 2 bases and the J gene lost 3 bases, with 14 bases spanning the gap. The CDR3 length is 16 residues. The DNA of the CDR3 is TGTGCCAGCAGTTACGACGGAGGGCTGGGTGGAAACACCATATATTTT. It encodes CASSYDGGLGGNTIYF.

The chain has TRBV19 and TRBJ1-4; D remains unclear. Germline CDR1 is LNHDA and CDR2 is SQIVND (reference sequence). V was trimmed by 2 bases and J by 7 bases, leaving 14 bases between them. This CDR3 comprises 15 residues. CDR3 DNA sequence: TGTGCCAGTAGTATAATGGGAGGTTTCGGTGAAAAACTGTTTTTT. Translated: CASSIMGGFGEKLFF.

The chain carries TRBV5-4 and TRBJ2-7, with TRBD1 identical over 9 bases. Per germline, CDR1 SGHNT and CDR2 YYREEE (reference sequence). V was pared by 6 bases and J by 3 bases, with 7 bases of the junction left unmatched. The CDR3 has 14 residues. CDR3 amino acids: CASTPDRGGYEQYF. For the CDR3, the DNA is TGTGCCAGCACCCCGGACAGGGGAGGCTACGAGCAGTACTTC.

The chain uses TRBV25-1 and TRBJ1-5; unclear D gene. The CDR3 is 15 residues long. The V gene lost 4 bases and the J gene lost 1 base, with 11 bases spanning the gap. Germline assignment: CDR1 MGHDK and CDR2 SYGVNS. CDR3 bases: TGTGCCAGCAGTGCCCGACACGGAAGCAATCAGCCCCAGCATTTT. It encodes CASSARHGSNQPQHF. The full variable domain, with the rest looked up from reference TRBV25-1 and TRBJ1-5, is EADIYQTPRYLVIGTGKKITLECSQTMGHDKMYWYQQDPGMELHLIHYSYGVNSTEKGDLSSESTVSRIRTEHFPLTLESARPSHTSQYLCASSARHGSNQPQHFGDGTRLSIL.

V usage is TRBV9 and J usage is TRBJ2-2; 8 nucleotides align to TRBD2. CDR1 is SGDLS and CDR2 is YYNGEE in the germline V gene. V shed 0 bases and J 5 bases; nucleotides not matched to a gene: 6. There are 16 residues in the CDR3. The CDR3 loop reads CASSVASGRVTGELFF. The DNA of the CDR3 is TGTGCCAGCAGCGTAGCAAGCGGGAGAGTGACCGGGGAGCTGTTTTTT. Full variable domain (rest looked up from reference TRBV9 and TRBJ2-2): DSGVTQTPKHLITATGQRVTLRCSPRSGDLSVYWYQQSLDQGLQFLIQYYNGEERAKGNILERFSAQQFPDLHSELNLSSLELGDSALYFCASSVASGRVTGELFFGEGSRLTVL.

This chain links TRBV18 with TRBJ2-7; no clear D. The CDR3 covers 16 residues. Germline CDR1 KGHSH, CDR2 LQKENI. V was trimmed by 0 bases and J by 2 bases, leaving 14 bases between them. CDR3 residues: CASSPPNSLVTYEQYF. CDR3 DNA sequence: TGTGCCAGCTCACCACCTAACAGCTTAGTAACCTACGAGCAGTACTTC.

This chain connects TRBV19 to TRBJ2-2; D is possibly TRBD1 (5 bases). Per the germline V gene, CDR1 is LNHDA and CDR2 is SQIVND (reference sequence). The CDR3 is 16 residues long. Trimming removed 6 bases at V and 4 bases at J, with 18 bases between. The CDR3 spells CASRRWGDFGTGELFF. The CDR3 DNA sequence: TGTGCCAGTAGGAGATGGGGCGATTTTGGCACCGGGGAGCTGTTTTTT.

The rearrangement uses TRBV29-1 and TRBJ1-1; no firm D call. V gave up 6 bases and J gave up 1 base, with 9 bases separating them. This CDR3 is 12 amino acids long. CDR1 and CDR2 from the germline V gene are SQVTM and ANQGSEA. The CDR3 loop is CSVMAGNTEAFF. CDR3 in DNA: TGCAGCGTGATGGCAGGGAACACTGAAGCTTTCTTT.

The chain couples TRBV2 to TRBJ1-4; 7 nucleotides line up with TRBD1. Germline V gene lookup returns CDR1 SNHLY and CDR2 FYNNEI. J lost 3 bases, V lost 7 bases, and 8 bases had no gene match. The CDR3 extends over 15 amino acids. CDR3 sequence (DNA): TGTGCCAGCAACCTACCGGGACAGCCTAATGAAAAACTGTTTTTT. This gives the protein CASNLPGQPNEKLFF.

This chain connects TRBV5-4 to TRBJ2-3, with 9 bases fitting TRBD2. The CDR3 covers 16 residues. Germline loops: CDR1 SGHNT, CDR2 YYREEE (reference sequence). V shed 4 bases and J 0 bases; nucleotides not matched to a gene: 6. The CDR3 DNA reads TGTGCCAGCAGCACTGGACTAGCGCGCAGCACAGATACGCAGTATTTT. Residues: CASSTGLARSTDTQYF.

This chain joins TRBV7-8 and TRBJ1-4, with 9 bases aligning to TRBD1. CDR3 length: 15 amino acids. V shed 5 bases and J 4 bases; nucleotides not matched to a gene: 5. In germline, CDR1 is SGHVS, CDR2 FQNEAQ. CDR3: CASSPTGGGNEKLFF. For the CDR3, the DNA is TGTGCCAGCAGCCCTACAGGGGGCGGTAATGAAAAACTGTTTTTT. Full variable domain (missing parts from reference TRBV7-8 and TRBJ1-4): GAGVSQSPRYKVAKRGQDVALRCDPISGHVSLFWYQQALGQGPEFLTYFQNEAQLDKSGLPSDRFFAERPEGSVSTLKIQRTQQEDSAVYLCASSPTGGGNEKLFFGSGTQLSVL.

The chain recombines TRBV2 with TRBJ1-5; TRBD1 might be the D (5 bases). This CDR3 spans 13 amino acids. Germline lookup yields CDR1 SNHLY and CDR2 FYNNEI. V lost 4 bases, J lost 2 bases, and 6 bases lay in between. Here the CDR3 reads CASSGQRNQPQHF. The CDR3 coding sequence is TGTGCCAGCAGTGGACAGCGCAATCAGCCCCAGCATTTT.

CDR3 sequence (DNA): TGTGCCAGCAGCCAACCAAGCGGGGGGGCGGACGAGACCCAGTACTTC. It specifies CASSQPSGGADETQYF. This chain connects TRBV3-1 (or the pseudogene TRBV3-2) to TRBJ2-5, with TRBD2 matching over 10 bases. This CDR3 region has 16 residues. Germline assignment: CDR1 LGHDT and CDR2 YNNKEL (reference sequence). V lost 2 bases to trimming and J lost 5 bases; unmatched junction nucleotides: 8.

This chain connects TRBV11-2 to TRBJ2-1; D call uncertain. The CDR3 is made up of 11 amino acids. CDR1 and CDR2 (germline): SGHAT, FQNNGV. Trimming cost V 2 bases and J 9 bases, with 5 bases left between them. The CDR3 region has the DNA TGTGCCAGCAGCTTATTGCGTGAGCAGTTCTTC. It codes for CASSLLREQFF.

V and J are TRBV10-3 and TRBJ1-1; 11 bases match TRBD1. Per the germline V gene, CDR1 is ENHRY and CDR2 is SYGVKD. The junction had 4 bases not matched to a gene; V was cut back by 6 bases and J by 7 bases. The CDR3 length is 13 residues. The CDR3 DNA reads TGTGCCATCAGAGAGGGACAGGGGGTTGAAGCTTTCTTT. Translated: CAIREGQGVEAFF.

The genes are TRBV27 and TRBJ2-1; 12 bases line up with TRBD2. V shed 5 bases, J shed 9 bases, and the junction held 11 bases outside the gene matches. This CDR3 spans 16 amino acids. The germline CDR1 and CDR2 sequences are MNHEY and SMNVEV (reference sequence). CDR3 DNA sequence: TGTGCCAGCAGTCCCTACCGACTAGCGGGAGATAGTGAGCAGTTCTTC. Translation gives CASSPYRLAGDSEQFF.

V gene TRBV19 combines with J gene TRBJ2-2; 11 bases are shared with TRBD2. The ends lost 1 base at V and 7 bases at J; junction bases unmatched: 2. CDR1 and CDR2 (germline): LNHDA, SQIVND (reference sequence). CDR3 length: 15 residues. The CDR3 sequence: CASSIVLAGVGELFF. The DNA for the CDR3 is TGTGCCAGTAGTATAGTACTAGCGGGAGTCGGGGAGCTGTTTTTT. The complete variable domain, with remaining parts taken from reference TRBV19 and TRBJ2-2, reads DGGITQSPKYLFRKEGQNVTLSCEQNLNHDAMYWYRQDPGQGLRLIYYSQIVNDFQKGDIAEGYSVSREKKESFPLTVTSAQKNPTAFYLCASSIVLAGVGELFFGEGSRLTVL.

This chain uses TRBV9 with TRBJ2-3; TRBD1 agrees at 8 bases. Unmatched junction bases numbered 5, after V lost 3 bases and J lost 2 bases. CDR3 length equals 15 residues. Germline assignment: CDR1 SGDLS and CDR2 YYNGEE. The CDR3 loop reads CASSGTGRTTDTQYF. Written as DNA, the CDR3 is TGTGCCAGCAGCGGGACAGGGAGGACCACAGATACGCAGTATTTT.

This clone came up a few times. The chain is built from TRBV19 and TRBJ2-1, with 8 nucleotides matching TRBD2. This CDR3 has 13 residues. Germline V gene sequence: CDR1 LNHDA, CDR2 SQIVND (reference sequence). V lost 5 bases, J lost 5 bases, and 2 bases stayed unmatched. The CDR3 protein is CASSGLANNEQFF. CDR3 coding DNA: TGTGCCAGTAGTGGACTAGCCAACAATGAGCAGTTCTTC.

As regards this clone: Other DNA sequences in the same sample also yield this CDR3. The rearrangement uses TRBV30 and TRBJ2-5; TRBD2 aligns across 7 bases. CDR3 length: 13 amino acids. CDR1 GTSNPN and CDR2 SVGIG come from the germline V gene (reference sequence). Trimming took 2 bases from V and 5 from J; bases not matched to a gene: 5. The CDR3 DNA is TGTGCCTGGAGTCCCGGGGGGTGGGAGACCCAGTACTTC. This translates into CAWSPGGWETQYF.

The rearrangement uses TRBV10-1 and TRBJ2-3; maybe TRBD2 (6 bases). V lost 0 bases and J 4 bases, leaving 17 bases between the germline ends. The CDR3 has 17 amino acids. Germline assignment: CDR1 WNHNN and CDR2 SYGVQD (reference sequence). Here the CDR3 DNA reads TGCGCCAGCAGTGAGTCAACCGGGATTTCTAGCGCAGATACGCAGTATTTT. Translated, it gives CASSESTGISSADTQYF.

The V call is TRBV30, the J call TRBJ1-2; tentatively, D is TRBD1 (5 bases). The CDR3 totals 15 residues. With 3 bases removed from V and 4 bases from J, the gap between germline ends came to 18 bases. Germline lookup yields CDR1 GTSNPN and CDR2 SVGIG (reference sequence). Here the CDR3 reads CAWSRGGGGSYGYTF. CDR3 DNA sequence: TGTGCCTGGAGCCGCGGGGGGGGTGGGAGCTATGGCTACACCTTC.

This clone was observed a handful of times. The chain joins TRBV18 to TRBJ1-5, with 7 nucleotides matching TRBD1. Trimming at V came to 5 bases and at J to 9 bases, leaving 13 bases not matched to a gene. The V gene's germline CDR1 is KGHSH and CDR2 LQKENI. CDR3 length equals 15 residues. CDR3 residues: CASSSTGEGVTPQHF. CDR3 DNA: TGTGCCAGCTCATCTACAGGGGAAGGGGTGACGCCCCAGCATTTT.

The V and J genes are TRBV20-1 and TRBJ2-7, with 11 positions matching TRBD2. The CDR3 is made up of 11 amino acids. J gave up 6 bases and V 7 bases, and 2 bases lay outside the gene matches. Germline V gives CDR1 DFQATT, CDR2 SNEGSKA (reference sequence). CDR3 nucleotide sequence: TGCAGTGTAGCGGGGGGGGTCGAGCAGTACTTC. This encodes CSVAGGVEQYF.